The clone carrying this TCR beta chain has ten or more counts. What it binds is not known. CDR3-region Arm-PCR and iRepertoire HTBI primers produced the TCR beta libraries. TCRdb itself ran the multiplex PCR reads through MiXCR, one entry per CDR3 protein. Of more than 400,000 distinct CDR3 sequences listed, roughly 17% are singletons. The record originates from a study of regulatory T cells in long-lasting Graves disease. General study results and limits: Persistent patients shared more public clonotypes (under 3,000) than newly diagnosed patients (roughly 960). TRBV28, TRBJ1-2 and TRBJ2-5 were favored in persistent disease.

This sample's time point: newly diagnosed GD, antithyroid drugs for less than 3 months. PBMCs were the source of the RNA used for TCR sequencing. This CDR3 has 16 amino acids. Germline V gene sequence: CDR1 KGHSH, CDR2 LQKENI. V was cut by 0 bases and J by 1 base, with 10 bases left in between. The sample was also linked to a second study, of T cells in Graves' hyperthyroidism and ophthalmopathy. In that study: Ophthalmopathy, which appeared later, was predicted by the model a median about 5.9 months before onset.

The specimen comprised peripheral blood mononuclear cells (PBMCs), sampled at new diagnosis, from a patient treated with antithyroid drugs. This receptor was obtained from a middle-aged man with Graves disease. The rearrangement links TRBV18 to TRBJ2-1; D perhaps matches TRBD2 (6 bases). CDR3 DNA: TGTGCCAGCTCACCACCTAGCGGTTATTCCTACAATGAGCAGTTCTTC. This codes for CASSPPSGYSYNEQFF.